This T cell receptor beta chain emerged from a study of blood T cells in healthy people across ages. Losses at the gene ends were 3 bases for V and 9 bases for J; bases not matched to a gene: 9. Germline V lookup: CDR1 DFQATT, CDR2 SNEGSKA (reference sequence). This CDR3 is 13 amino acids long. A second PCR of roughly 6 to 12 cycles used a sample-barcoded 5' primer and a J-beta primer mix. TCRdb ran MiXCR on the 5' RACE reads and lists one entry per CDR3 protein. The table lists 550,000 to 800,000 distinct CDR3 sequences, 21% of them singletons. The material sequenced was blood. The chain joins TRBV20-1 to TRBJ2-7; 9 bases agree with TRBD2. The source of this sequence is a man between 65 and 85 years old in good health. The CDR3 region is CSARSLAGHGQYF. CDR3 nucleotide sequence: TGCAGTGCTAGGAGTCTAGCGGGACACGGGCAGTACTTC.